This T cell receptor (beta chain) was sequenced during a study of blood T cell repertoires in COVID-19. In the study overall: Both acute and convalescent COVID-19 samples were obtained from the United States, Italy and Spain.

Original analysis: Amplification of reference gene primers provided the estimated nucleated cell counts. Data came from immunoSEQ multiplex PCR; TCRdb stores just in-frame clones and leaves some out. V and J calls and clone size are given by that table; D and trimming were obtained from the DNA. The profile shows 70,000 or so clones, around 87% of them singletons. V was cut by 3 bases and J by 0 bases, with 14 bases left in between. CDR3 length equals 16 residues. CDR1 is MNHNS, CDR2 SASEGT, per germline. The chain couples TRBV6-1 to TRBJ1-1, with a tentative D call TRBD1 (5 bases). Sequenced sample: peripheral blood. The receptor was derived from a woman between 18 and 30 years old with acute or convalescent COVID-19. CDR3 region: CASSDPGGYMNTEAFF. The CDR3 coding sequence is TGTGCCAGCAGTGACCCGGGGGGGTACATGAACACTGAAGCTTTCTTT.